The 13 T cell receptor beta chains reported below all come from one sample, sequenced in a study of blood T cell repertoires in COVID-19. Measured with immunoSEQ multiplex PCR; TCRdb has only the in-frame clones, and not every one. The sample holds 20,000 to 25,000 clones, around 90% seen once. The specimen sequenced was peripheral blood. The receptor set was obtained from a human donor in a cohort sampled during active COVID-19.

The CDR3 region has the DNA TGTGCCAGCAGCTTAGTTAGCGGGGGGGAGACCCAGTACTTC. The encoded protein is CASSLVSGGETQYF. The rearrangement links TRBV7-6 to TRBJ2-5, with 10 bases lining up with TRBD2. The CDR3 totals 14 residues. V lost 1 base, J lost 5 bases, and 1 base stayed unmatched. The germline gives CDR1 SGHVS, CDR2 FNYEAQ.

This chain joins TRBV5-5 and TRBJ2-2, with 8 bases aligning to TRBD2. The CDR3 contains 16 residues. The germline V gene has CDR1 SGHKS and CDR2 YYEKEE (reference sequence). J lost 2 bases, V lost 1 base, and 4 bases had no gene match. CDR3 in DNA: TGTGCCAGCAGCTTGACACTAGCGGAAAACACCGGGGAGCTGTTTTTT. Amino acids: CASSLTLAENTGELFF.

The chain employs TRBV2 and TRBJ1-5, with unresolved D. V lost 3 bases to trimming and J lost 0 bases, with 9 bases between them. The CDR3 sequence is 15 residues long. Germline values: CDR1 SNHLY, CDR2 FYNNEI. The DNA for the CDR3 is TGTGCCAGCAGTGACAGGACTTATAGCAATCAGCCCCAGCATTTT. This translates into CASSDRTYSNQPQHF.

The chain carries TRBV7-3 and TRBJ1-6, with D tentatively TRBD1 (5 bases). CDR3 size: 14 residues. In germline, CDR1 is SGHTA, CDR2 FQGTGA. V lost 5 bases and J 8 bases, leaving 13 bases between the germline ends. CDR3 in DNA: TGTGCCAGCAGCGCCGGGGGGAAAGATTCACCCCTCCACTTT. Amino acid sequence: CASSAGGKDSPLHF.

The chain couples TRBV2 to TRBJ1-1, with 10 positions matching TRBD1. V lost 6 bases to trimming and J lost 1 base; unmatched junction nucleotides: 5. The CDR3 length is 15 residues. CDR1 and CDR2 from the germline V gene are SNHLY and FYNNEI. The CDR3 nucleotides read TGTGCCAGCAGCGGGACAGGGGAGAAGAACACTGAAGCTTTCTTT. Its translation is CASSGTGEKNTEAFF.

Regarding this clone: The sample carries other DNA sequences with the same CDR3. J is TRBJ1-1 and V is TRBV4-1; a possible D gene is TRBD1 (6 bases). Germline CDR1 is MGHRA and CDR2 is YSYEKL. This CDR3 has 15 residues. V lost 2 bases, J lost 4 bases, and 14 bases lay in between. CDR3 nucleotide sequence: TGCGCCAGCAGCCAACGGGGGGCCGTCCTCACTGAAGCTTTCTTT. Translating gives CASSQRGAVLTEAFF.

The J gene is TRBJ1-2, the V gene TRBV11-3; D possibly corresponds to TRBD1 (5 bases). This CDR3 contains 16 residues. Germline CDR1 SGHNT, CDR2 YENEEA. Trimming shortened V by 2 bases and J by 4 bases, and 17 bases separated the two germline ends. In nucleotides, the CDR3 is TGTGCCAGCAGCTTATCGCTGGTCAGGGCTGGCTATGGCTACACCTTC. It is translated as CASSLSLVRAGYGYTF.

The DNA of the CDR3 is TGTGCCAGCAGCCAAGAGGGACTAGCGAGATACTACGAGCAGTACTTC. Protein sequence: CASSQEGLARYYEQYF. The gene calls are TRBV3-1 (or the pseudogene TRBV3-2) and TRBJ2-7, with 10 bases that match TRBD2. J gave up 3 bases and V 0 bases, and 5 bases lay outside the gene matches. CDR3 length: 16 amino acids. The germline CDR1 and CDR2 sequences are LGHDT and YNNKEL (reference sequence).

As DNA, the CDR3 is TGCGCCAGCAGCTTGGAGGCTAGCGGGGGCAACAATGAGCAGTTCTTC. This translates into CASSLEASGGNNEQFF. The gene calls are TRBV5-1 and TRBJ2-1; TRBD2 matches at 10 bases. V gave up 0 bases and J gave up 5 bases; unmatched junction bases: 5. The CDR3 is made up of 16 amino acids. Germline loops: CDR1 SGHRS, CDR2 YFSETQ.

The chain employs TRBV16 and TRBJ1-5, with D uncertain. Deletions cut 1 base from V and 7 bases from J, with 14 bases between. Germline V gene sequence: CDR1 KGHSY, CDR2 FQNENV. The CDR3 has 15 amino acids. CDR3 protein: CASSQLARGSQPQHF. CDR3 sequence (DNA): TGTGCCAGCAGCCAATTAGCCCGGGGATCGCAGCCCCAGCATTTT.

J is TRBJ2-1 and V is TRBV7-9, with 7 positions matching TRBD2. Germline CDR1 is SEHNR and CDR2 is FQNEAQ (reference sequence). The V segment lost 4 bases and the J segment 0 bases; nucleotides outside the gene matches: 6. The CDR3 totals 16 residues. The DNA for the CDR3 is TGTGCCAGCAGCTCCCTTCTAGCGGCCTCCTACAATGAGCAGTTCTTC. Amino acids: CASSSLLAASYNEQFF.

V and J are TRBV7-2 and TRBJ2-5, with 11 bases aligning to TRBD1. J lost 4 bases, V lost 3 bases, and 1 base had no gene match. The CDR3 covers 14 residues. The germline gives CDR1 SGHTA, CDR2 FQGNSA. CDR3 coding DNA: TGTGCCAGCAGCTTCGGGACAGGGGGAGAGACCCAGTACTTC. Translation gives CASSFGTGGETQYF.

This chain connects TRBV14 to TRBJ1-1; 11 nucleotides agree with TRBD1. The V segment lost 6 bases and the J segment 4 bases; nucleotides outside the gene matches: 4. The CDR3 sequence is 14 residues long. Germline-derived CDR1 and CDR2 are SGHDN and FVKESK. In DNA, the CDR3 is TGTGCCAGCAGGCTGGGGACAGGGGGCACTGAAGCTTTCTTT. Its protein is CASRLGTGGTEAFF.